A single TCR beta chain is shown here with its context. Its cognate antigen is unknown. The data belong to a study of cytomegalovirus exposure and HLA in healthy donors. General study results and limits: There were a few CMV-associated chains whose specificity for CMV antigens was confirmed in vitro. Most TCRs appeared rarely, but some public TCRs recurred in many donors. In an earlier analysis, about 90% or about 30%: the productive usage of most TCR beta V segments.

The study ran its PCR with 60 Vbeta and 13 Jbeta primers. TCRdb's copy holds only in-frame clones and misses some; the assay was immunoSEQ multiplex PCR. Of roughly 120,000 clones in the sample, about 81% are singletons; the top ten hold about 1%. Healthy bone marrow donors supplied every sample. This CDR3 spans 15 amino acids. The ends lost 1 base at V and 8 bases at J; junction bases unmatched: 5. In germline, CDR1 is LNHDA, CDR2 SQIVND (reference sequence). The sequenced sample consisted of PBMCs. This clonotype was obtained from a woman aged 25 to 39 in good health and CMV-seronegative. The chain joins TRBV19 to TRBJ2-2; 9 bases are a match to TRBD1. This CDR3 is CASSIVQGASGELFF. CDR3 DNA: TGTGCCAGTAGTATAGTACAGGGGGCTTCGGGGGAGCTGTTTTTT.